This is a list of T cell receptor beta chains from one sample in a study of CD4 T cells in relation to SARS-CoV-2 and coronaviruses. Sequencing was performed with immunoSEQ multiplex PCR; in TCRdb, only in-frame clones are kept and a portion is missing. The profile shows 30,000 to 45,000 clones, roughly 90% of them singletons. Sequenced sample: memory CD4+ T cells from PBMCs. These receptor sequences come from an adult with COVID-19. CDR3s include the opening cysteine and the closing phenylalanine or tryptophan. D genes are given only for firm matches. Clone sizes are given selectively: once, few, many, or a class where the clone is expanded.

j_gene | d_gene | v_gene | abundance | CDR3nt | CDR3aa
TRBJ2-5 | - | TRBV29-1 | - | TGCAGCGTTACGGGGCGCGCGGAGACCCAGTACTTC | CSVTGRAETQYF
TRBJ1-1 | - | TRBV11-3 | once | TGTGCCAGCAGCAGCGGGTCAGGAATGAACACTGAAGCTTTCTTT | CASSSGSGMNTEAFF
TRBJ1-2 | - | TRBV27 | once | TGTGCCAGCGTCGGACTCCCACATGGCTACACCTTC | CASVGLPHGYTF
TRBJ1-2 | - | TRBV7-2 | once | TGTGCCAGCAGCTCAACCACTTCCGGACGGGGCTATGGCTACACCTTC | CASSSTTSGRGYGYTF
TRBJ2-3 | TRBD2 | TRBV2 | - | TGTGCCAGCAGTGCCCTAGCGGGGGGCACAGATACGCAGTATTTT | CASSALAGGTDTQYF
TRBJ2-3 | TRBD1 | TRBV5-4 | - | TGTGCCAGCAGCTTGGGGACAGGGAAAGATACGCAGTATTTT | CASSLGTGKDTQYF
TRBJ1-2 | - | TRBV15 | - | TGTGCCACCAGCAGAGATCAGGGGTACTATGGCTACACCTTC | CATSRDQGYYGYTF
TRBJ1-4 | - | TRBV7-2 | - | TGTGCCAGCAGCTTAGCGTCACGGATTAATGAAAAACTGTTTTTT | CASSLASRINEKLFF
TRBJ1-2 | - | TRBV6-5 | - | TGTGCCAGCAGGGGGTTGCAGGATAACTATGGCTACACCTTC | CASRGLQDNYGYTF
TRBJ1-4 | - | TRBV21-1 | - | TGTGCCAGCAGCACCGACAGGGAAGGTAATGAAAAACTGTTTTTT | CASSTDREGNEKLFF
TRBJ1-1 | TRBD1 | TRBV5-6 | - | TGTGCCAGCAGCTTAGTCGACAGGGTCCAAGGTACTGAAGCTTTCTTT | CASSLVDRVQGTEAFF
TRBJ2-4 | - | TRBV18 | - | TGTGCCAGCTCACGGGAAACAGGGAGTACGGACATTCAGTACTTC | CASSRETGSTDIQYF
TRBJ2-5 | TRBD2 | TRBV5-4 | - | TGTGCCAGCAGCTCGCCACTAGCGGGGGGCCAAGAGACCCAGTACTTC | CASSSPLAGGQETQYF
TRBJ2-1 | TRBD1 | TRBV7-7 | - | TGTGCTAGCAGCTCCCGTCTTCGCGGACAGGGCACCTACAATGAGCAGTTCTTC | CASSSRLRGQGTYNEQFF
TRBJ2-1 | TRBD2 | TRBV11-2 | - | TGTGCCAGCAGCCCACGGGAGGGCATCTCCTACAATGAGCAGTTCTTC | CASSPREGISYNEQFF
TRBJ2-3 | TRBD2 | TRBV11-2 | few | TGTGCCAGCAGCTTGTGGACTAGCGGGAAAAGCACAGATACGCAGTATTTT | CASSLWTSGKSTDTQYF
TRBJ2-7 | - | TRBV28 | - | TGTGCCAGCAGTTTGAAACAGAAGGGGCAGTACTTC | CASSLKQKGQYF
TRBJ1-3 | - | TRBV11-3 | once | TGTGCCAGCAGCTCAGGAAGGGCTGGAAACACCATATATTTT | CASSSGRAGNTIYF
TRBJ1-2 | TRBD1 | TRBV11-1 | - | TGTGCCAGCAGCCAAAGGTCCGGGACAGAATATGGCTACACCTTC | CASSQRSGTEYGYTF
TRBJ2-3 | - | TRBV7-2 | - | TGTGCCAGCAGAGGGACGGGAGACAGGGTATATTCTAGCACAGATACGCAGTATTTT | CASRGTGDRVYSSTDTQYF
TRBJ1-1 | TRBD1 | TRBV5-1 | - | TGCGCCAGCAGCTTAAGTCGACAGGGGGTAAAAAACACTGAAGCTTTCTTT | CASSLSRQGVKNTEAFF
TRBJ2-5 | - | TRBV7-3 | - | TGTGCCAGCAGCCCGAGCGGCGGCGGGTCCCAGTACTTC | CASSPSGGGSQYF
TRBJ1-3 | TRBD1 | TRBV5-1 | - | TGCGCCAGCAGCGGGGACAGCTCTGGAAACACCATATATTTT | CASSGDSSGNTIYF